Listed below are T cell receptor beta chains from one sample, sequenced in a study of blood T cell repertoires in COVID-19. This table comes from immunoSEQ multiplex PCR, and its TCRdb copy is limited to in-frame clones, with some not included. Of over 75,000 clones listed, 82% are singletons. The specimen sequenced was peripheral blood. The receptors stem from a woman of 80 years or more with acute or convalescent COVID-19. CDR3s include the opening cysteine and the closing phenylalanine or tryptophan. D genes are given only for firm matches. Rows give clone size only sometimes, using once, few, many, or a class for an expanded clone.

v_call	j_call	d_call	cdr3_length	clone_size	cdr3_aa	cdr3_nt
TRBV27	TRBJ2-3	TRBD2	16	.	CASRPLAGGPRDTQYF	TGTGCCAGCAGACCCCTAGCGGGAGGGCCGAGGGATACGCAGTATTTT
TRBV4-2	TRBJ2-5	.	14	.	CASSATGEVETQYF	TGTGCCAGCAGCGCTACAGGGGAGGTGGAGACCCAGTACTTC
TRBV6-6	TRBJ2-4	.	13	once	CASSPGDSGVQYF	TGTGCCAGCAGCCCCGGGGACTCTGGTGTTCAGTACTTC
TRBV6-5	TRBJ1-1	.	15	.	CASSPAGPYGTEAFF	TGTGCCAGCAGCCCCGCCGGTCCCTATGGCACTGAAGCTTTCTTT
TRBV5-1	TRBJ2-7	TRBD1	16	.	CASSLAQGQGAGEQYF	TGCGCCAGCAGCTTGGCCCAGGGACAGGGGGCCGGCGAGCAGTACTTC
TRBV5-4	TRBJ1-2	.	13	.	CASSFEEDYGYTF	TGTGCCAGCAGCTTTGAGGAAGACTATGGCTACACCTTC
TRBV20-1	TRBJ1-5	.	16	few	CSASPLGKGSNQPQHF	TGCAGTGCTAGTCCCCTTGGGAAGGGGAGCAATCAGCCCCAGCATTTT
TRBV3-1/TRBV3-2	TRBJ1-3	.	16	.	CASSQGDNPPGNTIYF	TGTGCCAGCAGCCAGGGGGACAATCCCCCGGGAAACACCATATATTTT
TRBV15	TRBJ1-1	.	14	many	CATSTRAVGTEAFF	TGTGCCACCAGCACCCGAGCGGTTGGCACTGAAGCTTTCTTT
TRBV18	TRBJ2-2	TRBD2	15	.	CASSPPSGGAGELFF	TGTGCCAGCTCACCACCCTCCGGGGGGGCCGGGGAGCTGTTTTTT
TRBV7-9	TRBJ2-4	.	13	once	CASSLGGVDIQYF	TGTGCCAGCAGCTTAGGGGGCGTGGACATTCAGTACTTC
TRBV4-2	TRBJ2-7	TRBD2	14	.	CASSPGLAGYEQYF	TGTGCCAGCAGCCCCGGTCTAGCGGGCTACGAGCAGTACTTC
TRBV5-4	TRBJ1-6	TRBD1	14	.	CASSRQGEDSPLHF	TGTGCCAGCAGCCGACAGGGGGAGGATTCACCCCTCCACTTT
TRBV13	TRBJ2-5	.	14	.	CASSLRQSVETQYF	TGTGCCAGCAGCTTGCGGCAGTCGGTGGAGACCCAGTACTTC
TRBV7-2	TRBJ2-2	.	15	.	CASSFAGWMTGELFF	TGTGCCAGCAGCTTCGCGGGTTGGATGACCGGGGAGCTGTTTTTT
TRBV19	TRBJ2-2	.	15	.	CASMAELTNTGELFF	TGTGCCAGTATGGCGGAGCTTACGAACACCGGGGAGCTGTTTTTT
TRBV18	TRBJ1-2	.	14	.	CASSPIATEGRYTF	TGTGCCAGCTCACCAATCGCGACAGAAGGTCGCTACACCTTC
TRBV7-9	TRBJ1-2	.	13	.	CASSFAQGLGYTF	TGTGCCAGCAGCTTTGCCCAGGGTCTAGGCTACACCTTC
TRBV6-1	TRBJ2-3	TRBD2	15	.	CASRTRGGITDTQYF	TGTGCCAGCAGAACCCGCGGGGGGATTACAGATACGCAGTATTTT
TRBV10-3	TRBJ1-5	.	13	.	CAATGSRDQPQHF	TGTGCCGCGACGGGGTCCCGGGATCAGCCCCAGCATTTT
TRBV28	TRBJ1-2	TRBD1	15	.	CASSPGTGGGYGYTF	TGTGCCAGCAGCCCCGGGACAGGGGGTGGCTATGGCTACACCTTC
TRBV3-1/TRBV3-2	TRBJ2-5	TRBD1	13	.	CASIRTGGETQYF	TGTGCCAGCATCAGGACAGGGGGGGAGACCCAGTACTTC
TRBV7-2	TRBJ2-5	TRBD2	16	few	CASSMSSGGAQETQYF	TGTGCCAGCAGCATGTCTAGCGGGGGGGCCCAAGAGACCCAGTACTTC
TRBV5-1	TRBJ2-1	TRBD2	15	.	CASSTTSPMYNEQFF	TGCGCCAGCAGCACGACTAGCCCTATGTACAATGAGCAGTTCTTC
TRBV5-1	TRBJ2-7	TRBD2	15	.	CAGGLAGGGMYEQYF	TGCGCCGGAGGACTCGCGGGAGGGGGCATGTACGAGCAGTACTTC
TRBV28	TRBJ2-7	.	15	.	CASKYGLSSSYEQYF	TGTGCCAGCAAATACGGACTTTCTAGCTCCTACGAGCAGTACTTC
TRBV3-1/TRBV3-2	TRBJ1-1	TRBD1	17	once	CASSQDWGTGTENEAFF	TGTGCCAGCAGCCAAGATTGGGGGACAGGGACAGAAAATGAAGCTTTCTTT
TRBV5-4	TRBJ2-3	.	13	few	CASSSLLTDTQYF	TGTGCCAGCAGCTCCCTGTTGACAGATACGCAGTATTTT
TRBV15	TRBJ2-7	TRBD1	13	.	CATSRDLGQGFLF	TGTGCCACCAGCAGAGACCTCGGACAGGGTTTCCTCTTC
TRBV28	TRBJ1-3	.	17	.	CASSSLGQSISGNTIYF	TGTGCCAGCAGTTCCTTAGGACAGTCCATTTCTGGAAACACCATATATTTT
TRBV6-2/TRBV6-3	TRBJ2-1	TRBD1	15	.	CASSRPGGRRNEQFF	TGTGCCAGCAGTCGCCCAGGGGGAAGGCGCAATGAGCAGTTCTTC
TRBV3-1/TRBV3-2	TRBJ1-2	.	16	.	CASSQETATLNYGYTF	TGTGCCAGCAGCCAAGAGACAGCGACCCTTAACTATGGCTACACCTTC
TRBV7-6	TRBJ2-1	.	13	few	CASSLGWRDEQFF	TGTGCCAGCAGCTTAGGGTGGAGGGATGAGCAGTTCTTC
TRBV28	TRBJ2-7	.	17	medium-sized	CASSTTQGASDSYEQYF	TGTGCCAGCAGTACCACTCAAGGGGCTAGCGACTCCTACGAGCAGTACTTC
TRBV27	TRBJ1-5	TRBD1	14	.	CASTPTGGNQPQHF	TGTGCCAGCACCCCGACAGGGGGCAATCAGCCCCAGCATTTT
TRBV9	TRBJ1-5	TRBD1	15	.	CASSPTGGLNQPQHF	TGTGCCAGCAGCCCAACAGGGGGCCTCAATCAGCCCCAGCATTTT
TRBV5-1	TRBJ2-2	.	13	once	CASSLEETGELFF	TGCGCCAGCAGCTTGGAAGAGACCGGGGAGCTGTTTTTT
TRBV7-8	TRBJ2-5	.	13	.	CASSLSIEETQYF	TGTGCCAGCAGCTTATCTATAGAGGAGACCCAGTACTTC
TRBV6-6	TRBJ2-1	.	16	.	CASSYSSSYSYNEQFF	TGTGCCAGCAGTTACTCGAGTAGCTACTCCTACAATGAGCAGTTCTTC
TRBV7-8	TRBJ2-5	TRBD2	16	.	CASSTISGSLGETQYF	TGTGCCAGCAGCACGATTAGCGGGAGCCTGGGTGAGACCCAGTACTTC
TRBV18	TRBJ1-3	.	16	.	CASSPTGHPSGNTIYF	TGTGCCAGCTCACCAACAGGGCACCCCTCTGGAAACACCATATATTTT